This T cell receptor (beta chain) was found in a study of T-cell memory formation after mild COVID-19. Looking at the study overall: In these data, TCR clusters were largely donor specific.

Employing constant-segment primers, 5'RACE generated TCR alpha and TCR beta cDNA libraries bearing sample barcodes and UMIs. From the 5' RACE reads, TCRdb called clonotypes with MiXCR, one entry per CDR3 protein. The sample has 560,000 or so distinct CDR3 sequences, 17% seen once. This clonotype came up a few times. Its antigen is unknown. Study-wide findings and caveats: Clones which contracted sat mainly in CM and EM if CD4+, and in EMRA if CD8+.

This receptor was taken from an adult woman who had mild COVID-19 (a few samples of this study predate the infection). Cell type and time point are not known. Sequenced sample: PBMCs or a T cell subset sorted from them (not recorded which).

The CDR3 region is CASSLTGGRPKSSYYEQYF. CDR3 nucleotide sequence: TGTGCCAGCAGCCTTACGGGCGGGAGACCAAAATCGTCTTACTACGAGCAGTACTTC. The chain recombines TRBV7-2 with TRBJ2-7, with 7 positions matching TRBD2. CDR3 length equals 19 residues. Trimming cost V 5 bases and J 3 bases; bases outside gene matches: 22. Germline lookup yields CDR1 SGHTA and CDR2 FQGNSA.